This paragraph covers one TCR beta chain sequence. The antigen is unknown. CDR3 length equals 14 residues. Trimming shortened V by 5 bases and J by 2 bases, and 13 bases separated the two germline ends. The record originates from a study of blood T cells in healthy people across ages. PCR was performed a second time for about 7 to 12 cycles using a sample-barcoded 5' primer and a J-beta primer mix. MiXCR was run by TCRdb on the 5' RACE reads, yielding one entry per CDR3 protein. The data contain more than 1,400,000 distinct CDR3 sequences, roughly 40% of them singletons. There were healthy Caucasian individuals from Russia, aged roughly 6 to 100, serving as donors. Study-wide results and limits: Roughly linear declines in TCR beta diversity per million T cells occurred with age. Donor CMV infection status was unknown, possibly confounding age-related changes in expanded clonotypes.

This receptor was taken from a woman between 18 and 30 years old in good health. This sequence joins TRBV12-3 or TRBV12-4 and TRBJ2-7; D possibly uses TRBD1 or TRBD2 (5 bases each). Sequencing was performed on blood. CDR3 nucleotide sequence: TGTGCCAGCAGTCAGAGCGGACACCCCTACGAGCAGTACTTC. Its translation: CASSQSGHPYEQYF.